One T cell receptor beta chain is described in this entry. The ends lost 5 bases at V and 12 bases at J; junction bases unmatched: 7. The CDR3 loop spans 13 amino acids. Germline CDR1 PRHDT, CDR2 FYEKMQ (reference sequence). The data belong to a study of T cell changes during pregnancy in multiple sclerosis. TCRdb's table, derived via immunoSEQ multiplex PCR, lists solely in-frame clones and lacks some. The data contain roughly 26,000 clones, about 88% of them singletons. The source is a female donor with multiple sclerosis, enrolled in a pregnancy study. This chain connects TRBV13 to TRBJ2-3; 11 positions match TRBD2. The sequencing here drew on CD8+ T cells from peripheral blood mononuclear cells, taken in the second trimester of pregnancy. CDR3 nucleotide sequence: TGTGCCAGCAGCACTACTAGCGGGAGCGCACAGTATTTT. Protein product: CASSTTSGSAQYF.